The table lists the clone carrying this TCR beta chain with many counts. Its antigen is not known. Germline CDR1 is LGHNA and CDR2 is YSLEER. V lost 0 bases and J lost 3, with 7 bases in between. The CDR3 covers 14 residues. The data were obtained in a study of breast tumors, draining lymph nodes, adjacent tissues. Overall study findings and caveats: The data were judged consistent with most tumor T cells coming from lymph node and expanding in tumor. The lymph node origin of tumor T cells was framed as consistent with a hypothesis, not demonstrated. Tumor TCR diversity was below lymph nodes but above nontumor tissue. Tumor and nontumor repertoires were significantly more similar in luminal-like than in basal-like breast cancer.

TCRdb re-called the multiplex PCR reads through MiXCR, storing one row per CDR3 protein. Here the sample spans some 250,000 distinct CDR3 sequences, less than 45% being singletons. The lymph nodes were axillary draining lymph nodes from breast cancer patients. The sequence was collected from a female donor with breast cancer. Some clones in this sample may be carry-over from other donors' samples. V and J are TRBV4-3 and TRBJ2-3; D remains ambiguous. The sequencing sample was made of axillary lymph node tissue. The CDR3 is CASSQDQATDTQYF. The CDR3 DNA sequence: TGCGCCAGCAGCCAAGATCAAGCGACAGATACGCAGTATTTT.